The T cell receptor beta chain under discussion was sequenced for a study of blood T cell repertoires in COVID-19. Profiling relied on immunoSEQ multiplex PCR, and the TCRdb table lists in-frame clones only, not all of them. The sample lists about 440,000 clones; about 89% were seen once. In germline, CDR1 is SNHLY, CDR2 FYNNEI. The V gene end was trimmed by 0 bases and the J gene end by 2 bases; junction bases not matched to a gene: 1. The CDR3 spans 16 residues. This clonotype was obtained from a woman aged 25-40 years with acute or convalescent COVID-19. The sample was peripheral blood. This chain connects TRBV2 to TRBJ2-1, with TRBD2 identical over 10 bases. In nucleotides, the CDR3 is TGTGCCAGCAGTGAAGCGAGCGGGGGGGCCTACAATGAGCAGTTCTTC. Its translation is CASSEASGGAYNEQFF.